A single sample is the source of the 18 T cell receptor beta chains below, sequenced in a study of blood T cell repertoires in COVID-19. The data were produced by immunoSEQ multiplex PCR, yet TCRdb's version contains in-frame clones alone and is incomplete. The table has some 67,000 clones, 87% seen once. Sequenced material: peripheral blood. Receptors originate from a man in his fifties with active COVID-19.

The chain combines TRBV5-4 with TRBJ1-1, with no clear D. Trimming stripped 0 bases from V and 0 bases from J, with 12 bases between. CDR1 SGHNT and CDR2 YYREEE come from the germline V gene (reference sequence). This CDR3 region has 16 residues. This CDR3 reads CASSLAAVSLNTEAFF. As DNA, the CDR3 is TGTGCCAGCAGCTTGGCGGCGGTGAGCTTGAACACTGAAGCTTTCTTT. Combining the CDR3 with reference TRBV5-4 and TRBJ1-1 gives the whole variable domain ETGVTQSPTHLIKTRGQQVTLRCSSQSGHNTVSWYQQALGQGPQFIFQYYREEENGRGNFPPRFSGLQFPNYSSELNVNALELDDSALYLCASSLAAVSLNTEAFFGQGTRLTVV.

The chain couples TRBV5-1 to TRBJ2-1; 8 bases are a match to TRBD2. Trimming took 0 bases from V and 5 from J; bases not matched to a gene: 4. This CDR3 has 15 residues. Per the germline V gene, CDR1 is SGHRS and CDR2 is YFSETQ. The CDR3 is CASSLVTSGNNEQFF. DNA for the CDR3: TGCGCCAGCAGCTTGGTAACTAGCGGAAACAATGAGCAGTTCTTC.

This chain links TRBV25-1 with TRBJ1-4; the match to TRBD1 covers 9 bases. CDR1 is MGHDK and CDR2 is SYGVNS in the germline V gene. The ends lost 3 bases at V and 3 bases at J; junction bases unmatched: 8. The CDR3 has 17 amino acids. The CDR3 loop is CASSDDRGALPNEKLFF. As DNA, the CDR3 is TGTGCCAGCAGTGACGACAGGGGGGCTTTGCCTAATGAAAAACTGTTTTTT.

The rearrangement uses TRBV28 and TRBJ2-5; tentative D call: TRBD1 (5 bases). Trimming took off 5 bases at V and 5 bases at J, with 12 bases between the two ends. This CDR3 spans 13 amino acids. The germline CDR1 and CDR2 sequences are MDHEN and SYDVKM. CDR3 in DNA: TGTGCCAGCAGTCCTCAGGGTATTGAGACCCAGTACTTC. Translating it yields CASSPQGIETQYF.

CDR3 nucleotides: TGTGCCAGCTCACCAGGGGGGGAGCCCTACGAGCAGTACTTC. Translated: CASSPGGEPYEQYF. The rearrangement uses TRBV18 and TRBJ2-7; TRBD2 matches at 7 bases. This CDR3 is 14 amino acids long. Germline lookup yields CDR1 KGHSH and CDR2 LQKENI. V lost 2 bases to trimming and J lost 2 bases; unmatched junction nucleotides: 3.

The rearrangement joins TRBV18 to TRBJ1-3, with D possibly TRBD1 on 5 matching bases. CDR3 length: 15 residues. Trimming removed 1 base at V and 2 bases at J, with 9 bases between. Looked up from germline, CDR1 is KGHSH and CDR2 is LQKENI. The CDR3 is CASSPRGGAGNTIYF. The CDR3 DNA sequence: TGTGCCAGCTCACCACGGGGAGGGGCTGGAAACACCATATATTTT.

This clone was counted a few times. The rearrangement uses TRBV7-2 and TRBJ2-7; perhaps TRBD2 as D (6 bases). The CDR3 contains 17 residues. The V gene lost 5 bases and the J gene lost 2 bases, with 22 bases spanning the gap. Looked up from germline, CDR1 is SGHTA and CDR2 is FQGNSA. CDR3 nucleotides: TGTGCCAGCAGCCCTCGATCTCAGGGACTTTCCCCCTACGAGCAGTACTTC. The encoded protein is CASSPRSQGLSPYEQYF.

This clone was seen a single time. The chain employs TRBV5-1 and TRBJ2-6; 11 bases fit TRBD1. Unmatched junction bases numbered 3, after V lost 4 bases and J lost 3 bases. Germline loops: CDR1 SGHRS, CDR2 YFSETQ. This CDR3 is built from 16 residues. CDR3 in DNA: TGCGCCAGCAGCGGACAGGGGGCTAGTGGGGCCAACGTCCTGACTTTC. The encoded protein is CASSGQGASGANVLTF.

This clone came up once. V usage is TRBV19 and J usage is TRBJ1-1, with 8 bases matching TRBD1. Germline CDR1 reads LNHDA; CDR2 reads SQIVND (reference sequence). V was pared by 6 bases and J by 1 base, with 10 bases of the junction left unmatched. The CDR3 extends over 16 amino acids. In nucleotides, the CDR3 is TGTGCCAGTAGAGGATACAGGGGGTTCTGGAACACTGAAGCTTTCTTT. This sequence encodes CASRGYRGFWNTEAFF.

V usage is TRBV18 and J usage is TRBJ2-1; 14 bases map to TRBD2. Germline V gene sequence: CDR1 KGHSH, CDR2 LQKENI. V dropped 2 bases and J dropped 10; count of bases not matched to a gene: 10. The length of the CDR3 is 17 residues. The CDR3, as DNA: TGTGCCAGCTCACCAGGGACTAGCGGGAGCCTTATTCGAGAGCAGTTCTTC. As protein: CASSPGTSGSLIREQFF.

The rearrangement links TRBV6-5 to TRBJ2-1; tentatively, D is TRBD2 (6 bases). V lost 0 bases, J lost 7 bases, and 7 bases lay in between. The germline V gene encodes CDR1 MNHEY and CDR2 SVGAGI. This CDR3 is 13 amino acids long. The chain's CDR3 is CASSYSEGNEQFF. As DNA, the CDR3 is TGTGCCAGCAGTTACTCGGAGGGGAATGAGCAGTTCTTC.

This rearrangement joins TRBV6-1 to TRBJ2-7; 11 bases fit TRBD2. The germline CDR1 and CDR2 sequences are MNHNS and SASEGT. V lost 1 base to trimming and J lost 3 bases; unmatched junction nucleotides: 11. The CDR3 runs 18 residues. CDR3 amino acids: CASSEGLSGRGGGYEQYF. In DNA form, the CDR3 reads TGTGCCAGCAGTGAAGGTCTTAGCGGGAGGGGCGGGGGCTACGAGCAGTACTTC.

This clone was detected a few times. The CDR3 reads CASSRSLGPYNEQFF. CDR3 in DNA: TGTGCCAGCAGTCGCTCACTAGGACCCTACAATGAGCAGTTCTTC. This sequence joins TRBV28 and TRBJ2-1; D is perhaps TRBD2 (5 bases). CDR3 length: 15 amino acids. CDR1 is MDHEN, CDR2 SYDVKM, per germline. Trimming left V 5 bases short and J 2 bases short, with 13 bases between. Full variable domain (remainder filled in from reference TRBV28 and TRBJ2-1): DVKVTQSSRYLVKRTGEKVFLECVQDMDHENMFWYRQDPGLGLRLIYFSYDVKMKEKGDIPEGYSVSREKKERFSLILESASTNQTSMYLCASSRSLGPYNEQFFGPGTRLTVL.

The chain couples TRBV7-2 to TRBJ2-1, with D perhaps TRBD2 (6 bases). Germline-derived CDR1 and CDR2 are SGHTA and FQGNSA. Trimming pared 2 bases from V and 7 bases from J, leaving 12 bases between. The CDR3 sequence is 14 residues long. The CDR3 region has the DNA TGTGCCAGCAGCTTAAGGAGGGCGGGAAATGAGCAGTTCTTC. This sequence encodes CASSLRRAGNEQFF.

The J gene is TRBJ2-2, the V gene TRBV28; the D gene is possibly TRBD2 (6 bases). Germline V gene lookup returns CDR1 MDHEN and CDR2 SYDVKM. V was pared by 4 bases and J by 7 bases, with 19 bases between. The CDR3 consists of 16 residues. The DNA for the CDR3 is TGTGCCAGCAGTTGGGCCGGCGGGATGCCCGGCGGGGAGCTGTTTTTT. As protein: CASSWAGGMPGGELFF.

The V call is TRBV7-9, the J call TRBJ2-7; the D gene is possibly TRBD1 (6 bases). CDR1 is SEHNR, CDR2 FQNEAQ, per germline (reference sequence). The length of the CDR3 is 13 residues. V shed 5 bases and J shed 3 bases, with 11 bases lying between them. CDR3 sequence reads: CASSRDTLYEQYF. The CDR3 coding sequence is TGTGCCAGCAGCCGGGACACCCTCTACGAGCAGTACTTC.

V usage is TRBV27 and J usage is TRBJ2-1; 7 bases align to TRBD2. CDR1 is MNHEY and CDR2 is SMNVEV in the germline V gene (reference sequence). The CDR3 totals 13 residues. Trimming took 0 bases from V and 12 from J; bases not matched to a gene: 5. This CDR3 reads CASSLSRDYPQFF. The CDR3, as DNA: TGTGCCAGCAGTTTATCCCGGGACTACCCGCAGTTCTTC.

This clone has just one count. The chain carries TRBV29-1 and TRBJ2-3, with D maybe TRBD2 (6 bases). The V gene lost 2 bases and the J gene lost 2 bases, with 32 bases spanning the gap. The CDR3 has 21 amino acids. The germline V gene encodes CDR1 SQVTM and CDR2 ANQGSEA. Written as DNA, the CDR3 is TGCAGCGTTGAACGACGGGAGCTCGGGGGAAAGGCTCGTTCCGTCACAGATACGCAGTATTTT. This gives the protein CSVERRELGGKARSVTDTQYF.